These T cell receptor beta chains were read from a single sample in a study of control samples from healthy donors and cancer patients. Profiled with immunoSEQ multiplex PCR; TCRdb holds only in-frame clones, not every one. The sample records 390,000 or so clones, about nine tenths being singletons. The sample taken for sequencing was PBMCs. These receptors were taken from a man aged 35 to 55 with head and neck cancer. Both conserved end residues are part of each CDR3. The order of the fields is J gene, V gene, CDR3 protein.

j_gene: TRBJ2-1; v_gene: TRBV30; CDR3aa: CAWAPRYNEQFF
j_gene: TRBJ1-1; v_gene: TRBV7-2; CDR3aa: CASSLAKNTEAFF
j_gene: TRBJ2-1; v_gene: TRBV11-2; CDR3aa: CASSDQVKFF
j_gene: TRBJ2-2; v_gene: TRBV18; CDR3aa: CASSPGTAGELFF
j_gene: TRBJ1-3; v_gene: TRBV4-1; CDR3aa: CASSQVGGSDFAIYF
j_gene: TRBJ1-5; v_gene: TRBV19; CDR3aa: CASTQGQGSWQPQHF
j_gene: TRBJ2-1; v_gene: TRBV30; CDR3aa: CAWSVFGAAAVF
j_gene: TRBJ2-1; v_gene: TRBV10-2; CDR3aa: CASSEPPNEQFF
j_gene: TRBJ2-1; v_gene: TRBV10-2; CDR3aa: CATGLAGGLNEQFF
j_gene: TRBJ2-1; v_gene: TRBV15; CDR3aa: CATSVIPGLAGYEQFF
j_gene: TRBJ2-5; v_gene: TRBV7-3; CDR3aa: CASSSGGGRAETQYF
j_gene: TRBJ2-3; v_gene: TRBV9; CDR3aa: CASSVFSGGLASTDTQYF
j_gene: TRBJ1-1; v_gene: TRBV2; CDR3aa: CASIEGVGQAFF
j_gene: TRBJ2-2; v_gene: TRBV5-1; CDR3aa: CASSLGVVGTGELFF
j_gene: TRBJ2-3; v_gene: TRBV3-1/TRBV3-2; CDR3aa: CASNLLASGTDTQYF
j_gene: TRBJ1-1; v_gene: TRBV5-1; CDR3aa: CASSYGNTEAFF
j_gene: TRBJ2-3; v_gene: TRBV28; CDR3aa: CASSFSGPVGPRPWDTQYF
j_gene: TRBJ1-1; v_gene: TRBV20-1; CDR3aa: CSASNRAWFKAFF
j_gene: TRBJ2-7; v_gene: TRBV10-3; CDR3aa: CAISESRDLTYEQYF
j_gene: TRBJ2-7; v_gene: TRBV11-2; CDR3aa: CAGRTYSSYEQYF
j_gene: TRBJ2-7; v_gene: TRBV5-6; CDR3aa: CASSLAQGADEQYF
j_gene: TRBJ2-1; v_gene: TRBV9; CDR3aa: CASSAPSGGYNEQFF
j_gene: TRBJ1-1; v_gene: TRBV29-1; CDR3aa: CSVEDPGGNTEAFF
j_gene: TRBJ2-5; v_gene: TRBV20-1; CDR3aa: CSASLADQETQYF
j_gene: TRBJ2-1; v_gene: TRBV5-1; CDR3aa: CASSWGLGGNEQFF
j_gene: TRBJ2-1; v_gene: TRBV6-6; CDR3aa: CGSNRVLGGLTYYNEQFF
j_gene: TRBJ2-5; v_gene: TRBV7-2; CDR3aa: CASSLAIQETQYF
j_gene: TRBJ2-7; v_gene: TRBV27; CDR3aa: CASSSGTGGYEQYF
j_gene: TRBJ2-5; v_gene: TRBV20-1; CDR3aa: CSASPGEVQETQYF
j_gene: TRBJ1-4; v_gene: TRBV5-7; CDR3aa: CASSLGTENEKLFF
j_gene: TRBJ1-1; v_gene: TRBV28; CDR3aa: CASSLRAGIMNTEAFF
j_gene: TRBJ2-1; v_gene: TRBV29-1; CDR3aa: CSVDQGALEQFF
j_gene: TRBJ2-6; v_gene: TRBV18; CDR3aa: CASSRDRGDSGANVLTF
j_gene: TRBJ2-7; v_gene: TRBV27; CDR3aa: CASSSSTRVPYEQYF
j_gene: TRBJ2-7; v_gene: TRBV9; CDR3aa: CASSGGGGTRYEQYF
j_gene: TRBJ1-2; v_gene: TRBV6-5; CDR3aa: CASSYSAENYGYTF
j_gene: TRBJ1-2; v_gene: TRBV12-3/TRBV12-4; CDR3aa: CASSLRGENGYTF
j_gene: TRBJ1-2; v_gene: TRBV7-9; CDR3aa: CASSEGADGYTF
j_gene: TRBJ1-3; v_gene: TRBV19; CDR3aa: CASSDQLGNTIYF